This TCR beta chain was obtained from a study of blood T cell repertoires in COVID-19. In the study overall: PBMCs, B-cell-depleted T cells, or T cells provided the cDNA or gDNA that made up the material.

The CDR3 loop spans 12 amino acids. Germline V lookup: CDR1 SQVTM, CDR2 ANQGSEA. Trimming pared 4 bases from V and 2 bases from J, leaving 6 bases between. Repertoires were generated with immunoSEQ multiplex PCR, while TCRdb's copy carries only in-frame clones and drops some. The repertoire holds roughly 70,000 clones, just under 80% seen once, with 9% to 10% in the top ten. This sequence originates from a human donor in a cohort sampled during active COVID-19. J is TRBJ1-5 and V is TRBV29-1, with D uncertain. Sequencing was performed on peripheral blood. Written as DNA, the CDR3 is TGCAGCGTTGCAACAGGCAATCAGCCCCAGCATTTT. It yields the protein CSVATGNQPQHF.